The rows below give T cell receptor beta chains drawn from one sample of a study of T cells after somatic rescue of genetic block. TCRdb's copy holds only in-frame clones and misses some; the assay was immunoSEQ multiplex PCR. The sample has 15,000 or so clones, 72% seen once. Sequencing was carried out using peripheral blood mononuclear cells (PBMCs). These receptors came from a boy younger than 18. The CDR3 runs from the conserved cysteine through the conserved F or W. Each record gives: J gene, V gene, clone size, D gene, CDR3 protein, CDR3 DNA. A D gene is named only where the DNA matches it firmly. Some rows have no size entry. The others give once, few or many, or a class for an expanded clone.

>TRBJ2-1|TRBV15|-|-
CATSRDWGTEPYNEQFF
TGTGCCACCAGCAGAGATTGGGGGACCGAACCCTACAATGAGCAGTTCTTC
>TRBJ1-3|TRBV9|-|-
CARSVLPQGPGNTIYF
TGTGCCCGCAGCGTCCTACCACAGGGCCCTGGAAACACCATATATTTT
>TRBJ1-2|TRBV18|medium-sized|-
CASSPSQAEGYTF
TGTGCCAGCTCTCCCTCCCAGGCGGAAGGCTACACCTTC
>TRBJ2-1|TRBV25-1|-|-
CASSEYRNEQFF
TGTGCCAGCAGTGAATATAGAAATGAGCAGTTCTTC
>TRBJ1-5|TRBV11-2|-|-
CASSLGGGSNQPQHF
TGTGCCAGCAGCTTAGGGGGAGGGAGCAATCAGCCCCAGCATTTT
>TRBJ2-7|TRBV25-1|-|TRBD2
CASSYPGGEQYF
TGTGCCAGCAGTTACCCGGGAGGCGAGCAGTACTTC
>TRBJ2-7|TRBV11-2|large|TRBD1
CASRIGGTASYEQYF
TGTGCCAGCAGGATAGGTGGGACAGCCTCCTACGAGCAGTACTTC
>TRBJ2-3|TRBV18|-|-
CASSPPGSRTDTQYF
TGTGCCAGCTCACCCCCCGGGTCGAGGACAGATACGCAGTATTTT
>TRBJ1-1|TRBV6-6|-|TRBD1
CASSYSTGGEAFF
TGTGCCAGCAGTTACTCCACAGGGGGTGAAGCTTTCTTT
>TRBJ1-5|TRBV6-5|-|-
CASGVNQPQHF
TGTGCCAGCGGGGTCAATCAGCCCCAGCATTTT
>TRBJ1-3|TRBV6-6|medium-sized|-
CASSYGGKSGNTIYF
TGTGCCAGCAGTTACGGGGGGAAGAGTGGAAACACCATATATTTT
>TRBJ2-1|TRBV5-4|-|-
CASSQEGMNEQFF
TGTGCCAGCAGCCAAGAAGGGATGAATGAGCAGTTCTTC
>TRBJ2-1|TRBV7-9|-|TRBD2
CASSPSWTSGIYNEQFF
TGTGCCAGCAGCCCTTCGTGGACTAGCGGGATTTACAATGAGCAGTTCTTC
>TRBJ2-3|TRBV18|-|-
CASSPLPPTGGGADTQYF
TGTGCCAGCTCACCACTCCCTCCGACGGGGGGCGGCGCAGATACGCAGTATTTT
>TRBJ2-7|TRBV30|-|-
CAWSGLRAYEQYF
TGTGCCTGGAGCGGGTTGCGGGCCTACGAGCAGTACTTC
>TRBJ1-3|TRBV19|-|TRBD1
CASSPLTGTGNTIYF
TGTGCCAGTAGCCCCCTGACAGGGACTGGAAACACCATATATTTT
>TRBJ2-1|TRBV5-4|-|TRBD2
CASSLRREFGEQFF
TGTGCCAGCAGCTTGAGGCGGGAGTTTGGTGAGCAGTTCTTC
>TRBJ2-2|TRBV6-5|-|TRBD1
CASSLGQGAVGELFF
TGTGCCAGCAGTCTGGGACAGGGGGCGGTCGGGGAGCTGTTTTTT
>TRBJ2-5|TRBV4-1|-|TRBD2
CASSQGGWADVPGTQYF
TGCGCCAGCAGCCAGGGAGGGTGGGCGGACGTTCCAGGGACCCAGTACTTC